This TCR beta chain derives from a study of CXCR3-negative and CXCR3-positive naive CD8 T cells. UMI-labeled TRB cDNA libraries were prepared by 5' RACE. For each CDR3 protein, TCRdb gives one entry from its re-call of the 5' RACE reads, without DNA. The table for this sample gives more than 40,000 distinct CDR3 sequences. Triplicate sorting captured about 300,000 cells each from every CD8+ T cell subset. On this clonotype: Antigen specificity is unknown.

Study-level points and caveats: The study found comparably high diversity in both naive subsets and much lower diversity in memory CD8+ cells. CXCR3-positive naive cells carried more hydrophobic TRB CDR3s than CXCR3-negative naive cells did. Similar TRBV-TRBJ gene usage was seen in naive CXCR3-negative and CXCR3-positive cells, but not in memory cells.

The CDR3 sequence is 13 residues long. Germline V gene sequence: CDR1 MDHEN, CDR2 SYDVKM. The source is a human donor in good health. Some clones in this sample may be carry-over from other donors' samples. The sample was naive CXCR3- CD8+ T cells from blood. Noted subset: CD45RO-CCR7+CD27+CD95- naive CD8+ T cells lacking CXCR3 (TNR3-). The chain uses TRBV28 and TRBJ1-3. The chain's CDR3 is CASSFGGGNTIYF.